This TCR beta chain was retrieved from a study of human thymus T cells. Overall study findings and caveats: Thymic TCR repertoires of unrelated people reportedly overlapped highly.

The trim removed 3 bases at V and 0 bases at J, leaving 22 bases unmatched. The length of the CDR3 is 20 residues. CDR1 GTSNPN and CDR2 SVGIG come from the germline V gene (reference sequence). Thymus was obtained from resections taken during corrective heart surgery. Here immunoSEQ multiplex PCR was the method, and the copy in TCRdb shows in-frame clones only, minus some. The sample yields some 120,000 clones, just under 95% seen once. A word on this clone: The antigen remains unidentified.

The material sequenced was thymus tissue. V and J are TRBV30 and TRBJ1-1; 7 bases map to TRBD1. The sequence was collected from a boy under two years old with a congenital heart defect but otherwise immunologically healthy. CDR3 protein: CAWSPHIRTDRAPLNTEAFF. In nucleotides, the CDR3 is TGTGCCTGGAGCCCCCATATCAGGACCGACAGGGCCCCTTTGAACACTGAAGCTTTCTTT.